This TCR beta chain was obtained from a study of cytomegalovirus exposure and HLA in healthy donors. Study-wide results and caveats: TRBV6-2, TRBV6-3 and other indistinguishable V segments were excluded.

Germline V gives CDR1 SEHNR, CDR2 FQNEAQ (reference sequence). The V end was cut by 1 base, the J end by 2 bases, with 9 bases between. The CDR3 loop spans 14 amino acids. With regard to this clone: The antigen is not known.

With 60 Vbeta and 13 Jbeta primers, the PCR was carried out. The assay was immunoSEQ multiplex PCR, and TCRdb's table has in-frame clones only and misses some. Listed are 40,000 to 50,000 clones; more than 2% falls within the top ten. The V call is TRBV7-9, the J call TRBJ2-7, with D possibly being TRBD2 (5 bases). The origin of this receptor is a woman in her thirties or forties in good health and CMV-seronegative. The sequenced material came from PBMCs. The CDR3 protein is CASSLGRRTYEQYF. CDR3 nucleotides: TGTGCCAGCAGCTTAGGGCGGAGGACCTACGAGCAGTACTTC. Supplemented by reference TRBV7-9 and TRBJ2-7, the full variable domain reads DTGVSQNPRHKITKRGQNVTFRCDPISEHNRLYWYRQTLGQGPEFLTYFQNEAQLEKSRLLSDRFSAERPKGSFSTLEIQRTEQGDSAMYLCASSLGRRTYEQYFGPGTRLTVT.